The next 26 T cell receptor beta chains were all read from a single sample in a study of cytomegalovirus exposure and HLA in healthy donors (dated by TCRdb to the late 2010s). The library was obtained by the immunoSEQ multiplex PCR assay. Entries here come from immuneACCESS through TCRdb and include only in-frame sequences with V and J called. Some clones fail to appear in such tables; in the studies checked, an unresolved V gene covers under half of the shortfall, and the cause of the remainder is unknown. This sample holds hundreds of thousands of clones; roughly 90% were observed only once. The ten largest clones represent 0.92% of the sample. Sequenced material: PBMCs. These receptors originate from a woman aged 18-29 years in good health and CMV-seronegative.

The chain has TRBV10-2 and TRBJ1-2; 9 nucleotides match TRBD1. The CDR3 length is 18 residues. Looked up from germline, CDR1 is WSHSY and CDR2 is SAAADI. V lost 2 bases and J lost 4; bases outside the gene matches: 14. As DNA, the CDR3 is TGCGCCAGCAGTGAGATGGTTTTTGGGGACAGGGCCATCTATGGCTACACCTTC. Protein sequence: CASSEMVFGDRAIYGYTF.

This sequence joins TRBV6-5 and TRBJ2-7, with 9 bases lining up with TRBD1. The germline gives CDR1 MNHEY, CDR2 SVGAGI. V dropped 10 bases and J dropped 7; count of bases not matched to a gene: 14. The CDR3 spans 14 residues. The CDR3 region is CATLKDRGGAEQYF. CDR3 DNA sequence: TGTGCCACTCTTAAGGACAGGGGTGGTGCTGAGCAGTACTTC.

This clone has just one count. The J gene is TRBJ2-1, the V gene TRBV27; a weak D match, TRBD1 (5 bases). CDR1 is MNHEY, CDR2 SMNVEV, per germline (reference sequence). This CDR3 region has 14 residues. With 5 bases removed from V and 3 bases from J, the gap between germline ends came to 11 bases. The DNA for the CDR3 is TGTGCCAGCAGTACCTGGCAGGGCTACAATGAGCAGTTCTTC. This translates into CASSTWQGYNEQFF.

V is TRBV6-6 and J is TRBJ1-5, with TRBD1 matching 7 bases. The CDR3 is 15 amino acids. Unmatched junction bases numbered 7, after V lost 6 bases and J lost 2 bases. CDR1 is MNHNY, CDR2 SVGAGI, per germline (reference sequence). The CDR3 DNA is TGTGCCAGCAGCCCAGGGGGGAGCGGCAATCAGCCCCAGCATTTT. Translation: CASSPGGSGNQPQHF.

V gene TRBV4-3 combines with J gene TRBJ2-7; D is possibly TRBD2 (5 bases). The V end lost 0 bases, the J end lost 1 base, and 10 bases lay between the germline ends. This CDR3 has 15 amino acids. Germline V gene lookup returns CDR1 LGHNA and CDR2 YSLEER. CDR3 region: CASSQDRRSSYEQYF. CDR3 bases: TGCGCCAGCAGCCAAGATAGGAGGAGTTCCTACGAGCAGTACTTC.

The V call is TRBV6-1, the J call TRBJ2-7; 10 nucleotides align to TRBD2. Germline CDR1 MNHNS, CDR2 SASEGT. This CDR3 spans 15 amino acids. Germline trimming cut 1 base from V and 4 bases from J; bases unmatched to any gene: 4. The CDR3: CASSEVASGSYEQYF. CDR3 bases: TGTGCCAGCAGTGAAGTGGCTAGCGGGAGTTACGAGCAGTACTTC.

The genes are TRBV6-1 and TRBJ1-3, with D uncertain. In germline, CDR1 is MNHNS, CDR2 SASEGT. Trimming removed 6 bases at V and 0 bases at J, with 9 bases between. The CDR3 consists of 14 residues. The CDR3 region is CASSPTTSGNTIYF. Written as DNA, the CDR3 is TGTGCCAGCAGCCCGACAACCTCTGGAAACACCATATATTTT.

This clone has just one count. The same CDR3 is also encoded by other DNA sequences in this sample. The chain links TRBV5-1 to TRBJ1-1, with 8 bases lining up with TRBD1. The CDR3 covers 13 residues. V trimming: 3 bases; J trimming: 3 bases; junction bases outside the gene matches: 1. Germline CDR1 reads SGHRS; CDR2 reads YFSETQ. The CDR3 DNA sequence: TGCGCCAGCAGCTCGGACAGGGACACTGAAGCTTTCTTT. Translation: CASSSDRDTEAFF. Supplemented by reference TRBV5-1 and TRBJ1-1, the full variable domain reads KAGVTQTPRYLIKTRGQQVTLSCSPISGHRSVSWYQQTPGQGLQFLFEYFSETQRNKGNFPGRFSGRQFSNSRSEMNVSTLELGDSALYLCASSSDRDTEAFFGQGTRLTVV.

In its sample, this clone was seen once. The chain carries TRBV9 and TRBJ1-2; no definite D call. The CDR3 loop spans 12 amino acids. V lost 3 bases and J lost 5, with 8 bases in between. The germline V gene encodes CDR1 SGDLS and CDR2 YYNGEE. The CDR3 reads CASSETSYGYTF. The CDR3, as DNA: TGTGCCAGCAGCGAAACTTCTTATGGCTACACCTTC. The variable domain in full, completed from reference TRBV9 and TRBJ1-2, reads DSGVTQTPKHLITATGQRVTLRCSPRSGDLSVYWYQQSLDQGLQFLIQYYNGEERAKGNILERFSAQQFPDLHSELNLSSLELGDSALYFCASSETSYGYTFGSGTRLTVV.

The V gene is TRBV2, the J gene TRBJ2-3, with 8 bases fitting TRBD1. V lost 6 bases and J lost 4; bases outside the gene matches: 9. This CDR3 comprises 15 residues. Germline assignment: CDR1 SNHLY and CDR2 FYNNEI. The CDR3 DNA follows: TGTGCCAGCAGGGGAGGACAGGGCGAAGCAGATACGCAGTATTTT. It codes for CASRGGQGEADTQYF.

The J gene is TRBJ2-7, the V gene TRBV2; 9 bases fit TRBD2. The CDR3 is 15 residues long. Germline V lookup: CDR1 SNHLY, CDR2 FYNNEI. V trimming: 2 bases; J trimming: 4 bases; junction bases outside the gene matches: 6. The CDR3 region is CASSERSGSVYEQYF. The CDR3 coding sequence is TGTGCCAGCAGTGAACGTAGCGGGAGTGTATACGAGCAGTACTTC.

The rearrangement joins TRBV19 to TRBJ1-2; tentative D call: TRBD1 (6 bases). There are 15 residues in the CDR3. Germline CDR1 and CDR2: LNHDA and SQIVND (reference sequence). Trimming stripped 5 bases from V and 8 bases from J, with 21 bases between. The CDR3 spells CASSATDSPLWGYTF. In nucleotides, the CDR3 is TGTGCCAGTAGTGCGACGGACAGTCCTCTATGGGGCTACACCTTC.

The chain combines TRBV5-6 with TRBJ1-2; TRBD1 aligns across 9 bases. Germline loops: CDR1 SGHDT, CDR2 YYEEEE. V was pared by 1 base and J by 5 bases, with 6 bases of the junction left unmatched. The CDR3 covers 15 residues. The CDR3 spells CASSLRDRVGYGYTF. DNA for the CDR3: TGTGCCAGCAGCTTGCGGGACAGGGTCGGATATGGCTACACCTTC.

The chain uses TRBV27 and TRBJ2-1, with 16 bases lining up with TRBD2. J lost 14 bases, V lost 6 bases, and 7 bases had no gene match. The CDR3 is made up of 14 amino acids. From germline, CDR1 is MNHEY and CDR2 SMNVEV (reference sequence). The CDR3 nucleotides are TGTGCCAGCAGCTCTCCGGGACTAGCGGGAGGGGAGTTCTTC. Protein sequence: CASSSPGLAGGEFF.

This clone appeared once. V gene TRBV19 combines with J gene TRBJ2-1; TRBD2 is a possible D gene (6 bases). Germline V gene data show CDR1 as LNHDA and CDR2 as SQIVND (reference sequence). This CDR3 comprises 15 residues. V lost 10 bases and J 6 bases, leaving 22 bases between the germline ends. The CDR3 bases are TGTGCCATCTCGAGTTTTGCGGGATCGGGCAATGAGCAGTTCTTC. Protein: CAISSFAGSGNEQFF.

The chain combines TRBV11-2 with TRBJ1-1; 8 nucleotides line up with TRBD1. Germline V CDR1 and CDR2: SGHAT, FQNNGV. This CDR3 has 15 amino acids. The ends lost 1 base at V and 1 base at J; junction bases unmatched: 2. The CDR3, as DNA: TGTGCCAGCAGCTTAGTCGGGACAGGGAACACTGAAGCTTTCTTT. As protein: CASSLVGTGNTEAFF.

Only one count was recorded for this clone. This chain joins TRBV9 and TRBJ2-5; 10 bases align to TRBD2. The CDR3 has 18 amino acids. V trimming: 1 base; J trimming: 0 bases; junction bases outside the gene matches: 9. The germline gives CDR1 SGDLS, CDR2 YYNGEE. The CDR3 DNA reads as TGTGCCAGCAGCGTATCCCCCTCTAGCGGGAGTAACCAAGAGACCCAGTACTTC. It codes for CASSVSPSSGSNQETQYF.

V and J are TRBV30 and TRBJ2-7; 9 positions match TRBD1. Germline trimming cut 5 bases from V and 4 bases from J; bases unmatched to any gene: 9. This CDR3 has 14 residues. CDR1 and CDR2 (germline): GTSNPN, SVGIG (reference sequence). CDR3 coding DNA: TGTGCCTGGGGACGCGGGACAGGGAGTTACGAGCAGTACTTC. Protein: CAWGRGTGSYEQYF.

V gene TRBV5-1 combines with J gene TRBJ1-1; D is perhaps TRBD1 (5 bases). The CDR3 extends over 15 amino acids. Per germline, CDR1 SGHRS and CDR2 YFSETQ. V was clipped by 4 bases and J by 5 bases, with 18 bases between them. The CDR3 DNA follows: TGCGCCAGCAGCCTAGGTGCAGGGCTACGGACTGAAGCTTTCTTT. As protein: CASSLGAGLRTEAFF.

The chain uses TRBV6-5 and TRBJ1-1; 7 bases line up with TRBD1. The CDR3 runs 15 residues. V lost 4 bases and J lost 1; bases outside the gene matches: 6. Germline-derived CDR1 and CDR2 are MNHEY and SVGAGI. The chain's CDR3 is CASSFAGTANTEAFF. Written as DNA, the CDR3 is TGTGCCAGCAGTTTCGCCGGGACAGCGAACACTGAAGCTTTCTTT.

J is TRBJ2-7 and V is TRBV25-1; TRBD2 matches 11 bases. This CDR3 region has 16 residues. V trimming: 5 bases; J trimming: 5 bases; junction bases outside the gene matches: 11. The germline CDR1 and CDR2 sequences are MGHDK and SYGVNS. CDR3 bases: TGTGCCAGCAGTCATACTAGCGGGAGAGGGACGGACGAGCAGTACTTC. Its translation: CASSHTSGRGTDEQYF.

CDR3 residues: CASSLLDSGTGELFF. The CDR3 coding sequence is TGTGCCAGCAGCCTCCTTGACTCCGGCACCGGGGAGCTGTTTTTT. V and J are TRBV6-5 and TRBJ2-2, with no clear D. The CDR3 is 15 residues long. CDR1 MNHEY and CDR2 SVGAGI come from the germline V gene. Trimming took off 6 bases at V and 4 bases at J, with 15 bases between the two ends.

The chain links TRBV2 to TRBJ2-7, with 8 bases that match TRBD1. J was trimmed by 3 bases and V by 6 bases; bases with no gene match: 7. The CDR3 has 14 residues. Germline loops: CDR1 SNHLY, CDR2 FYNNEI. The CDR3 here is CASRKTGADYEQYF. Written as DNA, the CDR3 is TGTGCCAGCAGAAAGACAGGGGCCGACTACGAGCAGTACTTC. Filled out from reference TRBV2 and TRBJ2-7, the complete variable domain reads EPEVTQTPSHQVTQMGQEVILRCVPISNHLYFYWYRQILGQKVEFLVSFYNNEISEKSEIFDDQFSVERPDGSNFTLKIRSTKLEDSAMYFCASRKTGADYEQYFGPGTRLTVT.

As DNA, the CDR3 is TGTGCCACCAGCAGAGGGTTACAGGGCAGCCACGAGCAGTACTTC. Translation: CATSRGLQGSHEQYF. The V gene is TRBV15, the J gene TRBJ2-7; tentative D call: TRBD1 (6 bases). V gave up 1 base and J gave up 5 bases, with 15 bases separating them. Germline CDR1 and CDR2: LNHNV and YYDKDF (reference sequence). CDR3 length: 15 residues.

Comments on this clone: Other DNA sequences in this sample translate to the same CDR3. V is TRBV19 and J is TRBJ1-1; D is unresolved. The germline gives CDR1 LNHDA, CDR2 SQIVND (reference sequence). Trimming took off 2 bases at V and 2 bases at J, with 6 bases between the two ends. The CDR3 runs 13 residues. CDR3 region: CASSITGNTEAFF. The CDR3, as DNA: TGTGCCAGTAGTATAACGGGAAACACTGAAGCTTTCTTT. Full variable domain (rest looked up from reference TRBV19 and TRBJ1-1): DGGITQSPKYLFRKEGQNVTLSCEQNLNHDAMYWYRQDPGQGLRLIYYSQIVNDFQKGDIAEGYSVSREKKESFPLTVTSAQKNPTAFYLCASSITGNTEAFFGQGTRLTVV.

The chain couples TRBV6-5 to TRBJ1-2; weak D call: TRBD1 (5 bases). Deletions cut 7 bases from V and 4 bases from J, with 10 bases between. The V gene's germline CDR1 is MNHEY and CDR2 SVGAGI. The CDR3 runs to 12 residues. The CDR3 loop is CASTQGSYGYTF. The CDR3 DNA follows: TGTGCCAGCACCCAGGGTTCCTATGGCTACACCTTC.